This is a list of T cell receptor beta chains from one sample in a study of vaccination effects on CD4 cells after COVID-19. The antigens these receptors bind are not known. The repertoire was sequenced with immunoSEQ multiplex PCR; TCRdb's copy has only in-frame clones and lacks some. In the table there are roughly 26,000 clones, 70% to 80% of which are singletons. The starting material was CD4+ T cells from PBMCs cultured with HCoV-NL63 spike peptides, obtained before COVID-19 vaccination. Receptors were obtained from a human donor who had a prior SARS-CoV-2 infection. CDR3s include the opening cysteine and the closing phenylalanine or tryptophan. The order of the fields is J gene, clone size, V gene, D gene, CDR3 protein, CDR3 DNA. The D gene is left open where the match is weak. Not all rows give a size; the values are once, few, many and, for expanded clones, a class.

TRBJ1-5	.	TRBV4-1	TRBD1	CASSQDDQGGQAGNQPQHF	TGCGCCAGCAGCCAAGATGATCAAGGGGGCCAGGCCGGCAATCAGCCCCAGCATTTT
TRBJ2-5	once	TRBV15	TRBD1	CATSRGRGRSQETQYF	TGTGCCACCAGCAGAGGCAGGGGGCGAAGCCAGGAGACCCAGTACTTC
TRBJ2-7	.	TRBV7-3	.	CASSIRGEVAYEQYF	TGTGCCAGCAGCATCAGGGGCGAGGTCGCCTACGAGCAGTACTTC
TRBJ2-1	once	TRBV7-3	.	CASSPRGSNWNEQFF	TGTGCCAGCAGCCCAAGGGGCAGTAATTGGAATGAGCAGTTCTTC
TRBJ2-3	.	TRBV6-2/TRBV6-3	TRBD2	CASSTSGRGSTDTQYF	TGTGCCAGCAGCACTAGCGGGAGAGGGAGCACAGATACGCAGTATTTT
TRBJ2-2	.	TRBV30	TRBD2	CACPGLAGAGELFF	TGTGCCTGCCCGGGACTAGCGGGAGCCGGGGAGCTGTTTTTT
TRBJ1-1	.	TRBV3-1/TRBV3-2	.	CASSQAEDTEAFF	TGTGCCAGCAGCCAAGCAGAAGACACTGAAGCTTTCTTT
TRBJ2-5	.	TRBV2	.	CASTLNSGLQETQYF	TGTGCCAGCACCCTGAATAGCGGCCTGCAAGAGACCCAGTACTTC
TRBJ2-1	.	TRBV5-1	.	CASSSRGRGESYNEQFF	TGCGCCAGCAGTTCGAGGGGACGCGGGGAGTCCTACAATGAGCAGTTCTTC
TRBJ1-4	.	TRBV19	.	CASSIISTYLNEKLFF	TGTGCCAGTAGTATCATCTCGACATACCTTAATGAAAAACTGTTTTTT
TRBJ2-1	.	TRBV24-1	TRBD2	CATGTSGMYEQFF	TGTGCCACCGGGACTAGCGGGATGTATGAGCAGTTCTTC
TRBJ2-3	.	TRBV11-2	TRBD2	CASNQRLAGGIDTQYF	TGTGCCAGCAACCAACGACTAGCGGGGGGGATAGATACGCAGTATTTT
TRBJ2-5	.	TRBV7-8	.	CASSLVIRPIQETQYF	TGTGCCAGCAGCTTAGTTATCAGGCCAATCCAAGAGACCCAGTACTTC
TRBJ1-2	.	TRBV4-2	.	CASSQDQAANYGYTF	TGTGCCAGCAGCCAAGATCAGGCAGCGAACTATGGCTACACCTTC
TRBJ2-7	.	TRBV3-1/TRBV3-2	.	CASSQAPLRTKLYF	TGTGCCAGCAGCCAAGCCCCCCTACGGACTAAGCTCTACTTC